The 15 T cell receptor beta chains below come from one sample, sequenced in a study of CD4 and CD8 cells across lung adenocarcinoma regions. Each CDR3 protein is one row after TCRdb ran MiXCR on the PCR reads. The sample holds roughly 18,000 distinct CDR3 sequences, roughly half seen once. The specimen sequenced was CD8+ T cells from the center of a lung tumor. These receptors originate from a female donor with lung adenocarcinoma. The CD4 and CD8 labels of this study may be unreliable.

This clonotype has a handful of counts. The rearrangement joins TRBV4-1 to TRBJ2-5, with D tentatively TRBD1 (5 bases). This CDR3 is built from 16 residues. Germline CDR1 and CDR2: MGHRA and YSYEKL. V was pared by 1 base and J by 5 bases, with 17 bases between. CDR3 in DNA: TGCGCCAGCAGCCAAGTCCCAGGGATGGTAGTTGAGACCCAGTACTTC. Amino acids: CASSQVPGMVVETQYF.

About this clonotype itself: A junction end diverges from the germline sequence, so it may reflect a read error. The chain recombines TRBV7-2 with TRBJ2-1; TRBD2 aligns across 7 bases. The CDR3 loop spans 17 amino acids. CDR1 and CDR2 from the germline V gene are SGHTA and FQGNSA. Here the CDR3 DNA reads TGTGCCAGGAGCTTGGGGGGGGGGGGGGGGGGCTACAATGAGCAGTTCTTC. Protein product: CARSLGGGGGGYNEQFF. The full variable domain, with the rest looked up from reference TRBV7-2 and TRBJ2-1, is GAGVSQSPSNKVTEKGKDVELRCDPISGHTALYWYRQSLGQGLEFLIYFQGNSAPDKSGLPSDRFSAERTGGSVSTLTIQRTQQEDSAVYLCARSLGGGGGGYNEQFFGPGTRLTVL.

The sample holds one count of this clonotype. V usage is TRBV20-1 and J usage is TRBJ2-1, with 16 bases fitting TRBD2. This CDR3 is built from 19 residues. Germline V gene data show CDR1 as DFQATT and CDR2 as SNEGSKA (reference sequence). The V and J ends lost 6 bases and 8 bases, in that order; junction bases with no gene match: 19. The CDR3 loop reads CSAGGGLAGGGGSLDEQFF. The CDR3 DNA sequence: TGCAGTGCGGGGGGGGGACTAGCGGGAGGGGGGGGGTCCCTCGATGAGCAGTTCTTC.

As for this clonotype: An end of the junction differs from the germline gene, which may be a read error. The CDR3 nucleotides are TGTGCCAGCAGTTACTCTAGCGGGAGAAACACGCAGTATTTC. Translating it yields CASSYSSGRNTQYF. J is TRBJ2-3 and V is TRBV6-5, with 9 bases fitting TRBD2. There are 14 residues in the CDR3. CDR1 MNHEY and CDR2 SVGAGI come from the germline V gene.

The sample holds many counts of this clonotype. This could be a read error, since a much larger clone is one nucleotide away. The chain carries TRBV27 and TRBJ2-5; 8 positions match TRBD1. The assigned J gene may be wrong: the sequence end matches TRBJ2-7 better. CDR1 is MNHEY and CDR2 is SMNVEV in the germline V gene (reference sequence). This CDR3 spans 13 amino acids. CDR3 nucleotide sequence: TGTGCCAGCAGTTGGACAGGGCCCTACGAGCAGTACTTC. Translation: CASSWTGPYEQYF.

Comment on this clonotype: The junction shows a germline mismatch at one end, possibly a read error. The chain recombines TRBV7-2 with TRBJ2-1; TRBD2 matches at 9 bases. The J call is in doubt because the DNA end fits TRBJ2-7 better. This CDR3 has 18 residues. Germline V gene lookup returns CDR1 SGHTA and CDR2 FQGNSA. The CDR3 reads CASSLAPSSGITAYVQYF. The DNA of the CDR3 is TGTGCCAGCAGCTTAGCACCCTCTAGCGGGATTACCGCCTACGTGCAGTACTTC.

The chain recombines TRBV6-1 with TRBJ2-5; 9 bases match TRBD2. J lost 4 bases, V lost 5 bases, and 8 bases had no gene match. The CDR3 spans 15 residues. The germline gives CDR1 MNHNS, CDR2 SASEGT. CDR3 residues: CASSRGSGGIETQYF. In nucleotides, the CDR3 is TGTGCCAGCAGTCGGGGGAGCGGGGGGATAGAGACCCAGTACTTC.

The CDR3 sequence: CASSYDSISGNTIYF. The CDR3, as DNA: TGTGCCAGCAGTTACGACAGCATCTCTGGAAACACCATATATTTT. The chain links TRBV6-5 to TRBJ1-3; D perhaps matches TRBD1 (5 bases). V lost 2 bases to trimming and J lost 0 bases, with 8 bases between them. Germline V gene lookup returns CDR1 MNHEY and CDR2 SVGAGI. This CDR3 has 15 amino acids.

This clonotype was counted at least ten times. The genes are TRBV6-5 and TRBJ2-6; D uncertain. This CDR3 is 14 amino acids long. The germline V gene has CDR1 MNHEY and CDR2 SVGAGI. Trimming shortened V by 2 bases and J by 0 bases, and 2 bases separated the two germline ends. The CDR3 loop reads CASSYSSGANVLTF. The CDR3 coding sequence is TGTGCCAGCAGTTACAGCTCTGGGGCCAACGTCCTGACTTTC.

Note on this clonotype: At one end, the junction sequence differs from germline, possibly due to a read error. The chain has TRBV27 and TRBJ2-5; the D gene is possibly TRBD2 (5 bases). The CDR3 extends over 14 amino acids. Germline lookup yields CDR1 MNHEY and CDR2 SMNVEV (reference sequence). The CDR3 bases are TGTGCGGGGAGTCGAGTCGCGGACCAAGATACCCAGTACTTC. Translating it yields CAGSRVADQDTQYF.

The chain combines TRBV7-6 with TRBJ1-4; D is possibly TRBD1 (5 bases). The CDR3 has 15 residues. Germline CDR1 and CDR2: SGHVS and FNYEAQ. Trimming took 6 bases from V and 4 from J, leaving 15 bases between them. CDR3: CASSPSRGRNEKLFF. For the CDR3, the DNA is TGTGCCAGCAGTCCTTCCCGGGGCCGTAATGAAAAACTGTTTTTT.

This chain joins TRBV27 and TRBJ2-3, with TRBD2 matching 9 bases. V lost 4 bases to trimming and J lost 7 bases; unmatched junction nucleotides: 12. Looked up from germline, CDR1 is MNHEY and CDR2 is SMNVEV (reference sequence). The CDR3 runs 16 residues. Written as DNA, the CDR3 is TGTGCCAGCAGTTCCGCGGGGGGGCGAGCCAAAAATACGCAGTATTTT. Its translation: CASSSAGGRAKNTQYF.

This chain joins TRBV9 and TRBJ2-6, with 7 bases that match TRBD2. Trimming at V came to 0 bases and at J to 0 bases, leaving 12 bases not matched to a gene. Per germline, CDR1 SGDLS and CDR2 YYNGEE. The CDR3 loop spans 20 amino acids. In DNA form, the CDR3 reads TGTGCCAGCAGCGTAGGTGGCGGGGGACCTTCTCTCTCTGGGGCCAACGTCCTGACTTTC. Translated: CASSVGGGGPSLSGANVLTF.

The sample holds many counts of this clonotype. The rearrangement uses TRBV12-3 or TRBV12-4 and TRBJ1-2; D ambiguous. V lost 8 bases and J lost 4, with 8 bases in between. The CDR3 spans 11 residues. The CDR3, as DNA: TGTGCCAGCGGCCGCGGCTATGGCTACACCTTC. Translating gives CASGRGYGYTF.

The chain has TRBV5-1 and TRBJ1-1; the D gene is possibly TRBD1 (6 bases). Germline V gives CDR1 SGHRS, CDR2 YFSETQ. This CDR3 region has 15 residues. V gave up 3 bases and J gave up 2 bases, with 14 bases separating them. CDR3 nucleotide sequence: TGCGCCAGCAGCTCGGCGGGGGCGCGTAACACTGAAGCTTTCTTT. It translates to CASSSAGARNTEAFF.